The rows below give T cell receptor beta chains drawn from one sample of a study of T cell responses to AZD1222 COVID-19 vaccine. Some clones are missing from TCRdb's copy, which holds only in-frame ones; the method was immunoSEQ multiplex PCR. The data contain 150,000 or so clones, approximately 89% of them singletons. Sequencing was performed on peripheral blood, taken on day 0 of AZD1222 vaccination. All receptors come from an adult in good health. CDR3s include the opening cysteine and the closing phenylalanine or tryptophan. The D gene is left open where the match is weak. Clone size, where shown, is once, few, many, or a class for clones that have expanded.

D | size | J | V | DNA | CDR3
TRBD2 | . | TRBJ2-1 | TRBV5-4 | TGTGCCAGCAGCTTGGCCGGCGGGGGGGCGAGGGATGAGCAGTTCTTC | CASSLAGGGARDEQFF
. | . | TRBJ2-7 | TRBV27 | TGTGCCAGCAGTTTGGAGGGGGGGATTCGACAGGGTTCCTACGAGCAGTACTTC | CASSLEGGIRQGSYEQYF
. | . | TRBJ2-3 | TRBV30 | TGTGCCTGGAGTGGGTCGGGCACAGATACGCAGTATTTT | CAWSGSGTDTQYF
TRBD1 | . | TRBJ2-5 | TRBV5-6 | TGTGCCAGCAGCGAGACAGGGACGGGGGAGACCCAGTACTTC | CASSETGTGETQYF
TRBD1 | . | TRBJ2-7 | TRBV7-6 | TGTGCCAGCAGCTTAGCGCGGACAGGGGAGGGCGAGCAGTACTTC | CASSLARTGEGEQYF
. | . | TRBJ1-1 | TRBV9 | TGTGCCAGCAGCGCCCCCGGGGTGAACACTGAAGCTTTCTTT | CASSAPGVNTEAFF
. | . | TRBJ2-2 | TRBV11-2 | TGTGCCAGCAGCCCTCAGGGCGGGGAGCTGTTTTTT | CASSPQGGELFF
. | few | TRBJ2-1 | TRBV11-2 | TGTGCCAGCAGCCCTGACAGGATATACAATGAGCAGTTCTTC | CASSPDRIYNEQFF
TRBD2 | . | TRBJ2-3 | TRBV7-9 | TGTGCCAGCAGCCCAGCCCGGCGGGGGGGCACAGATACGCAGTATTTT | CASSPARRGGTDTQYF
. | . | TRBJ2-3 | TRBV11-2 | TGTGCCAGCAGCGCCACTACCACTCCCACAGATACGCAGTATTTT | CASSATTTPTDTQYF
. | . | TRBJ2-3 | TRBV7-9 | TGTGCCAGCCCAATGGGGGCCGCCTCGGATACGCAGTATTTT | CASPMGAASDTQYF
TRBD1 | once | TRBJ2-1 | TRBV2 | TGTGCCAGCAATACTTTCGGACAGGGGCTTGGGATGAGGCAGTTCTTC | CASNTFGQGLGMRQFF
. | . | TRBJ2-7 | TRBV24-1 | TGTGCCACCAGTGAGGGCTACGAGCAGTACTTC | CATSEGYEQYF
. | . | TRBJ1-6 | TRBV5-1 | TGCGCCAGCAGCCCCTCCGGGGTCGGGAATTCACCCCTCCACTTT | CASSPSGVGNSPLHF
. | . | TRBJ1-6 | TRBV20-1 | TGCAGTGCTAGTAGGAGTGGAGGGTCATCACCCCTCCACTTT | CSASRSGGSSPLHF
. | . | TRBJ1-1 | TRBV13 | TGTGCCAGCAGCCCGCGGAGGGGTACTGAAGCTTTCTTT | CASSPRRGTEAFF
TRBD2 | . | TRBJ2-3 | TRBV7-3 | TGTGCCAGCACCATCCAGGCGGGGGGCACAGATACGCAGTATTTT | CASTIQAGGTDTQYF
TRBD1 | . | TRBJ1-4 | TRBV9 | TGTGCCAGCAACGGGACAGGGGATGAAAAACTGTTTTTT | CASNGTGDEKLFF
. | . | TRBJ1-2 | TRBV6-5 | TGTGCCAGCAGTTACACCGGGAGCTATGGCTACACCTTC | CASSYTGSYGYTF
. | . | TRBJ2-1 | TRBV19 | TGTGCCAGTAGTTCTCGACGGACGCCCGACAATGAGCAGTTCTTC | CASSSRRTPDNEQFF
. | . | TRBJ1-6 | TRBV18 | TGTGCCAGCTCACCACAGGGACCCTATAATTCACCCCTCCACTTT | CASSPQGPYNSPLHF
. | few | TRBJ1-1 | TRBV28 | TGTGCCAGCAGTGCAGGGGCTCCCACTGAAGCTTTCTTT | CASSAGAPTEAFF
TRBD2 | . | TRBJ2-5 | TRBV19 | TGTGCCAGTAAACTAGCGGCTCAAGAGACCCAGTACTTC | CASKLAAQETQYF
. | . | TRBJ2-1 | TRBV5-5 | TGTGCCAGCAGCTTCACAGGGATTGCCTACAATGAGCAGTTCTTC | CASSFTGIAYNEQFF
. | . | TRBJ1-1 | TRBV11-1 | TGTGCCAGCAGCTTTCTAGGACAGCCGAACACTGAAGCTTTCTTT | CASSFLGQPNTEAFF
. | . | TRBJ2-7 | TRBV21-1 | TGTGCCAGCAGCCCCCGGGACGGGACCTACGAGCAGTACTTC | CASSPRDGTYEQYF
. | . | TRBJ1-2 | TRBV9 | TGTGCCAGCAGCGTAGCTGGAACGGCCTATGGCTACACCTTC | CASSVAGTAYGYTF
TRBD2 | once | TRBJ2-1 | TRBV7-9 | TGTGCCAGCAGCTTAATGGGTCGAGCGGGGGGCGGGAATGAGCAGTTCTTC | CASSLMGRAGGGNEQFF
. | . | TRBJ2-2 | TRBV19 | TGTGCCAGTAGTATGTACCCGGAAAGGAACACCGGGGAGCTGTTTTTT | CASSMYPERNTGELFF
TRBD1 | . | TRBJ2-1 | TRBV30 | TGTGCCTGGAGTTCCGTTTGGGACAGGGTGAATGAGCAGTTCTTC | CAWSSVWDRVNEQFF
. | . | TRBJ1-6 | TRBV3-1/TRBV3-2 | TGTGCCAGCAGCCCCCGCCTAAATTCACCCCTCCACTTT | CASSPRLNSPLHF
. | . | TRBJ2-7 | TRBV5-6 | TGTGCCAGCAGCCTAAGGTCCGGAATAGGAGAGCAGTACTTC | CASSLRSGIGEQYF
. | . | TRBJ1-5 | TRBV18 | TGTGCCAGCTCACCGGGGGACACCAGCAATCAGCCCCAGCATTTT | CASSPGDTSNQPQHF
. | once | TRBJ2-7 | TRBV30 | TGTGCCTGGAGTGAAATGGGATACGAGCAGTACTTC | CAWSEMGYEQYF
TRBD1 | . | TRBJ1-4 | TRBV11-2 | TGTGCCAGCAGCTTGGGAAACAGGGGAGGGGAAAAACTGTTTTTT | CASSLGNRGGEKLFF
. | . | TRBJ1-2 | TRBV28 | TGTGCCAGCAGTTTAAGGTCGTGGGGGATAGCTAACTATGGCTACACCTTC | CASSLRSWGIANYGYTF
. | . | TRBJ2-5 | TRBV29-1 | TGCAGCGTTGATGGGGGAGAGACCCAGTACTTC | CSVDGGETQYF
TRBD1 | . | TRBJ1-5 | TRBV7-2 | TGTGCCAGCAGCTCCCAGACAGGGTCAAGTCAGCCCCAGCATTTT | CASSSQTGSSQPQHF
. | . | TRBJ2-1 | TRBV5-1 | TGCGCCAGCAGCTTGGTACCCCCAAGGGATGAGCAGTTCTTC | CASSLVPPRDEQFF
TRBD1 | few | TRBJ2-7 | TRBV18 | TGTGCCAGCTCACCGGGACAGAACTACGAGCAGTACTTC | CASSPGQNYEQYF
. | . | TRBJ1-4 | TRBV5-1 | TGCGCCAGCAGCCCCAACCCAGGAGCTGCAACTAATGAAAAACTGTTTTTT | CASSPNPGAATNEKLFF
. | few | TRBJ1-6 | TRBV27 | TGTGCCAGCAGTGCCCGACTGCCGGGACTGAATTCACCCCTCCACTTT | CASSARLPGLNSPLHF
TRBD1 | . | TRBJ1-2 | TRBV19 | TGTGCCAGTAAGGAACAGGGGGCCCTCTATGGCTACACCTTC | CASKEQGALYGYTF
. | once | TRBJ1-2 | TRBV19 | TGTGCCAGTAGCCCTGGGACCGCTAACTATGGCTACACCTTC | CASSPGTANYGYTF
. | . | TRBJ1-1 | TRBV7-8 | TGTGCCAGCAGCTTAGTAGGGGCGATCGTAAACACTGAAGCTTTCTTT | CASSLVGAIVNTEAFF
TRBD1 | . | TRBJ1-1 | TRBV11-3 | TGTGCCAGCAGCTTACACCGGGACAGGGACGACACTGAAGCTTTCTTT | CASSLHRDRDDTEAFF
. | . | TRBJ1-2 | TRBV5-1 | TGCGCCAGCAGCTTGGGACAAGCCTACCCCTATGGCTACACCTTC | CASSLGQAYPYGYTF
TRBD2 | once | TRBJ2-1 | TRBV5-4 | TGTGCCAGCAGCCCGGGGACTAGCGGGGGGAGCTCCTACAATGAGCAGTTCTTC | CASSPGTSGGSSYNEQFF
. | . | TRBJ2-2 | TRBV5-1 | TGCGCCAGCAGCTTGCCCGCAGGGTCTTCCGGGGAGCTGTTTTTT | CASSLPAGSSGELFF
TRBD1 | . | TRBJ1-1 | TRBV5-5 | TGTGCCAGCAGTCAGGGGGCAACAATGAACACTGAAGCTTTCTTT | CASSQGATMNTEAFF
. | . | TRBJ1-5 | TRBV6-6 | TGTGCCAGCAGTCCCTCAGGACGGACAAATCAGCCCCAGCATTTT | CASSPSGRTNQPQHF
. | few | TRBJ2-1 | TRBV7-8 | TGTGCCAGCAGCTTAGTTGCTGGCGAGCAGTTCTTC | CASSLVAGEQFF
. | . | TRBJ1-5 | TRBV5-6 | TGTGCCAGCAGCTTGTGGTCGGCTATCTGGGAGCCCCAGCATTTT | CASSLWSAIWEPQHF
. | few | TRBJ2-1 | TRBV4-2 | TGTGCCAGCAGCCAAGGGGTGGGAGGCAGCTCCTACAATGAGCAGTTCTTC | CASSQGVGGSSYNEQFF
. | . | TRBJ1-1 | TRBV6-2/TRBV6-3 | TGTGCCAGCAGTTACTCGCACAGGCCGAACACTGAAGCTTTCTTT | CASSYSHRPNTEAFF
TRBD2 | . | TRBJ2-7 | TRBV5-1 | TGCGCCAGCAGCTTTACTAGCGGGTCGTGGTACGAGCAGTACTTC | CASSFTSGSWYEQYF
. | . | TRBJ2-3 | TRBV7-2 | TGTGCCAGCAGCGCAGTCCGGAGGGCAGATACGCAGTATTTT | CASSAVRRADTQYF
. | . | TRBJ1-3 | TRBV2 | TGTGCCAGCAGCCTCCTGCCGGGACCCGGAAACACCATATATTTT | CASSLLPGPGNTIYF